Each of the 6 T cell receptor beta chains below was sequenced from the same sample in a study of PD-1 blockade in classical Hodgkin lymphoma. As for time point: newly diagnosed, previously untreated cHL patient sample. The method was immunoSEQ multiplex PCR; TCRdb's version includes in-frame clones alone and lacks a portion of them. The sample yields under 80,000 clones, approximately 93% seen once. The sample consisted of peripheral blood mononuclear cells (PBMCs). The receptor set was obtained from a human donor with classical Hodgkin lymphoma.

The V call is TRBV19, the J call TRBJ2-5, with a tentative D call TRBD1 (7 bases). Germline V CDR1 and CDR2: LNHDA, SQIVND (reference sequence). There are 15 residues in the CDR3. V lost 3 bases, J lost 4 bases, and 15 bases lay in between. The CDR3 protein is CASSISSEGAETQYF. The CDR3 coding sequence is TGTGCCAGTAGTATCTCGTCGGAGGGGGCAGAGACCCAGTACTTC.

The chain links TRBV5-1 to TRBJ2-3, with D uncertain. In germline, CDR1 is SGHRS, CDR2 YFSETQ. V was pared by 4 bases and J by 1 base, with 16 bases between. CDR3 length equals 16 residues. In DNA, the CDR3 is TGCGCCAGCAGCCTGGGCCTCCCTCGGGGCACAGATACGCAGTATTTT. As protein: CASSLGLPRGTDTQYF.

This rearrangement joins TRBV6-1 to TRBJ2-7, with TRBD1 as a possible D gene (5 bases). Trimming took 1 base from V and 6 from J, leaving 13 bases between them. There are 14 residues in the CDR3. Germline V gene data show CDR1 as MNHNS and CDR2 as SASEGT. The chain's CDR3 is CASSEVTQGGEQYF. CDR3 sequence (DNA): TGTGCCAGCAGTGAAGTTACCCAGGGTGGCGAGCAGTACTTC.

The genes are TRBV30 and TRBJ1-4, with TRBD1 identical over 8 bases. The CDR3 sequence is 15 residues long. From germline, CDR1 is GTSNPN and CDR2 SVGIG (reference sequence). V dropped 2 bases and J dropped 4; count of bases not matched to a gene: 6. The CDR3 DNA sequence: TGTGCCTGGAGTAAAGGACAGGGATATAATGAAAAACTGTTTTTT. This translates into CAWSKGQGYNEKLFF.

The chain links TRBV2 to TRBJ1-5; a weak D match, TRBD1 (5 bases). V lost 1 base and J 7 bases, leaving 11 bases between the germline ends. There are 14 residues in the CDR3. Germline CDR1 SNHLY, CDR2 FYNNEI. The CDR3 DNA follows: TGTGCCAGCAGTGAAGGTGGGGGAAGGCAGCCCCAGCATTTT. It specifies CASSEGGGRQPQHF.

The chain uses TRBV7-9 and TRBJ2-7, with 11 bases identical to TRBD2. Germline assignment: CDR1 SEHNR and CDR2 FQNEAQ (reference sequence). V lost 4 bases, J lost 3 bases, and 2 bases stayed unmatched. The CDR3 loop spans 14 amino acids. The CDR3 loop reads CASSSGLADYEQYF. The CDR3 nucleotides read TGTGCCAGCAGCTCGGGACTAGCGGACTACGAGCAGTACTTC.